This TCR beta chain was sequenced during a study of cytotoxic CD8 clonotypes in ibrutinib-treated CLL. About the research overall: Of a cohort that held around 11 relapsed/refractory and around 16 treatment-naive patients, roughly 18 were IGHV unmutated. After a median roughly twelve months on treatment (6 to 36), response samples were drawn. Notes on the study in general: Clonality at baseline surpassed age-matched healthy donors and tracked circulating CD8+ T-cell counts.

Sequenced by immunoSEQ multiplex PCR; TCRdb stores in-frame clones only, minus some. Among 150,000 to 200,000 clones listed, approximately 77% were seen once. Trimming cost V 5 bases and J 6 bases; bases outside gene matches: 8. The CDR3 spans 15 residues. The germline CDR1 and CDR2 sequences are MNHEY and SMNVEV (reference sequence). On this clone: Antigen specificity is unknown.

The chain links TRBV27 to TRBJ2-1, with TRBD1 matching over 9 bases. The TCR was taken from a human donor with chronic lymphocytic leukemia. Here the sequenced sample was PBMCs, taken after 12 months of ibrutinib treatment. The CDR3 here is CASSHLGDRVNEQFF. Written as DNA, the CDR3 is TGTGCCAGCAGTCACCTAGGGGACAGGGTCAATGAGCAGTTCTTC.